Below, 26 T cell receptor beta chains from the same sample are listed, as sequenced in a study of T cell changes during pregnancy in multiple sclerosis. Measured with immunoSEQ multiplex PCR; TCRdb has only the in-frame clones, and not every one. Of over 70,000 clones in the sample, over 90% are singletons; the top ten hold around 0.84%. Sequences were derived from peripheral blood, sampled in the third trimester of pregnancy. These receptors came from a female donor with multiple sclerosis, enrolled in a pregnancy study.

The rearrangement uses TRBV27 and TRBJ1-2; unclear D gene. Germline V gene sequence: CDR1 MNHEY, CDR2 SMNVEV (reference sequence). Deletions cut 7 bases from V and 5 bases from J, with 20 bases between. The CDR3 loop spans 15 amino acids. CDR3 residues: CASTPAVGVGYGYTF. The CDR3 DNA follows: TGTGCCAGCACCCCCGCCGTCGGGGTGGGATATGGCTACACCTTC.

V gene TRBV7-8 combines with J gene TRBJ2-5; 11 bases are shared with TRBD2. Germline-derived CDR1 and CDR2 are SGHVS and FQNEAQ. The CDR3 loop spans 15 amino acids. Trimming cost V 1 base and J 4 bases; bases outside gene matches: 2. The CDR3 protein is CASSLVLAGGETQYF. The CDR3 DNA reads TGTGCCAGCAGCTTAGTCCTAGCGGGAGGAGAGACCCAGTACTTC. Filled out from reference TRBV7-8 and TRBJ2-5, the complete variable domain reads GAGVSQSPRYKVAKRGQDVALRCDPISGHVSLFWYQQALGQGPEFLTYFQNEAQLDKSGLPSDRFFAERPEGSVSTLKIQRTQQEDSAVYLCASSLVLAGGETQYFGPGTRLLVL.

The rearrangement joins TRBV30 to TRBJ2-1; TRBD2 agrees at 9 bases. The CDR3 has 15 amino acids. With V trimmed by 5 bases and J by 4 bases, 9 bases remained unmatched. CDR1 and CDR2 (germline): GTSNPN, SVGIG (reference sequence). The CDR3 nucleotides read TGTGCCTGGGCAACCCTAGCGGGAAATTACAATGAGCAGTTCTTC. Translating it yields CAWATLAGNYNEQFF.

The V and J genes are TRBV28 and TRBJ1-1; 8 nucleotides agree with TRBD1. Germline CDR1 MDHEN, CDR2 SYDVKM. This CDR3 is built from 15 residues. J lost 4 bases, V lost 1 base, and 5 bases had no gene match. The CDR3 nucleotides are TGTGCCAGCAGTTTATCCAGGACAGGGTCCACTGAAGCTTTCTTT. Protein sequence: CASSLSRTGSTEAFF. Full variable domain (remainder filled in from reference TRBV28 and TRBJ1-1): DVKVTQSSRYLVKRTGEKVFLECVQDMDHENMFWYRQDPGLGLRLIYFSYDVKMKEKGDIPEGYSVSREKKERFSLILESASTNQTSMYLCASSLSRTGSTEAFFGQGTRLTVV.

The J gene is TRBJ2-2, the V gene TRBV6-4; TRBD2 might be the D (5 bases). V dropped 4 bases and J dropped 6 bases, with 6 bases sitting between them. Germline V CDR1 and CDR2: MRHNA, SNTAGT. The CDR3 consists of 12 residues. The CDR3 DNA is TGTGCCAGCAGTGGAGGGTCCGGGGAGCTGTTTTTT. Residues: CASSGGSGELFF.

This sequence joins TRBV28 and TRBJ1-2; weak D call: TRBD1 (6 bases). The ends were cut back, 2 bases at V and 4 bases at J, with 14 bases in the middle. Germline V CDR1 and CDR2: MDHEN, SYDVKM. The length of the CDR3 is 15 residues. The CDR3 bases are TGTGCCAGCAGTTTACTAACAGGGAGCGGCTATGGCTACACCTTC. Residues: CASSLLTGSGYGYTF.

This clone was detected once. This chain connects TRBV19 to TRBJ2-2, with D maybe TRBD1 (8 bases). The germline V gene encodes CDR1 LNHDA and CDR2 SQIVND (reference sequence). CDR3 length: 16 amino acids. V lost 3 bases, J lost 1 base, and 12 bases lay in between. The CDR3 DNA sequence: TGTGCCAGTAGTATCTACAGGGGGGGGAACACCGGGGAGCTGTTTTTT. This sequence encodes CASSIYRGGNTGELFF.

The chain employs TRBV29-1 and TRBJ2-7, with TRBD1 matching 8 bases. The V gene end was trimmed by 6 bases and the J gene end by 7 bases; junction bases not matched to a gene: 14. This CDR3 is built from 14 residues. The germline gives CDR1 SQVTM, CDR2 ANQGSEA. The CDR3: CSVRVSGQGVEQYF. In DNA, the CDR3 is TGCAGCGTGAGAGTATCTGGACAGGGCGTAGAGCAGTACTTC.

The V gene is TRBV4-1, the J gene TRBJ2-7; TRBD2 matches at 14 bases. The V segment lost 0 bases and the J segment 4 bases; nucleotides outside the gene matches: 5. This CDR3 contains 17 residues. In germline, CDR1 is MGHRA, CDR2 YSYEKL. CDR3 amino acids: CASSQEPGLAGEYEQYF. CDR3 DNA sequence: TGCGCCAGCAGCCAAGAACCGGGACTAGCGGGAGAATACGAGCAGTACTTC.

In nucleotides, the CDR3 is TGTGCCAGCATGAAAGGCTGGCGGAGCAATCAGCCCCAGCATTTT. This gives the protein CASMKGWRSNQPQHF. J is TRBJ1-5 and V is TRBV2; D ambiguous. This CDR3 is 15 amino acids long. CDR1 is SNHLY, CDR2 FYNNEI, per germline. Deletions cut 7 bases from V and 1 base from J, with 14 bases between.

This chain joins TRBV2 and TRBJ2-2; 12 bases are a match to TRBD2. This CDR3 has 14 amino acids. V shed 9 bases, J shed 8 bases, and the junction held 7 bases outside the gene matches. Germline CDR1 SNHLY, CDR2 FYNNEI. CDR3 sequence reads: CARGLAGTRGELFF. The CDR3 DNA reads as TGTGCCAGAGGACTAGCGGGAACACGAGGGGAGCTGTTTTTT.

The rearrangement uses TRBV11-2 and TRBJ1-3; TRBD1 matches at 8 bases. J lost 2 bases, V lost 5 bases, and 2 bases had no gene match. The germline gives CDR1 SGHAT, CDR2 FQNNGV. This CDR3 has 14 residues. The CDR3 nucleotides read TGTGCCAGCAGCGGACAGGGAACTGGAAACACCATATATTTT. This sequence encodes CASSGQGTGNTIYF.

CDR3 in DNA: TGTGCCAGTAAGGCAGGGAAGAACTATGGCTACACCTTC. Protein product: CASKAGKNYGYTF. The chain combines TRBV19 with TRBJ1-2; the D gene is possibly TRBD1 (5 bases). The length of the CDR3 is 13 residues. Germline-derived CDR1 and CDR2 are LNHDA and SQIVND (reference sequence). V was pared by 7 bases and J by 2 bases, with 11 bases between.

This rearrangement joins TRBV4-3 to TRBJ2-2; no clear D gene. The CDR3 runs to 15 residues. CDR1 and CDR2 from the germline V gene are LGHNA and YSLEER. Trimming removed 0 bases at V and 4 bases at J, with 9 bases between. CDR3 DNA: TGCGCCAGCAGCCAAGAACTTTTTAGCACCGGGGAGCTGTTTTTT. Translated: CASSQELFSTGELFF.

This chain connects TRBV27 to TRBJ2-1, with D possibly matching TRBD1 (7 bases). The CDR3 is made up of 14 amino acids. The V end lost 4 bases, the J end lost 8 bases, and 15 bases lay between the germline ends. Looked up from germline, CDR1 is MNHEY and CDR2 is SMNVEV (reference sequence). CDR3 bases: TGTGCCAGCAGTTACCAGGGGGGAAATCATGAGCAGTTCTTC. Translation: CASSYQGGNHEQFF.

The CDR3 DNA sequence: TGCGCCAGCAGCCAAGTTTGGACAGGGGGCTTCACAGATACGCAGTATTTT. Residues: CASSQVWTGGFTDTQYF. The genes are TRBV4-3 and TRBJ2-3; 11 positions match TRBD1. V dropped 1 base and J dropped 2; count of bases not matched to a gene: 5. There are 17 residues in the CDR3. Germline V gene lookup returns CDR1 LGHNA and CDR2 YSLEER.

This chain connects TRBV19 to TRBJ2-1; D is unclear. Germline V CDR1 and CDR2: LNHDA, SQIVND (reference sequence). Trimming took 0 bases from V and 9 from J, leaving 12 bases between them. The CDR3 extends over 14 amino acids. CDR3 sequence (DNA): TGTGCCAGTAGTATAGAACCTTTTGCGCTTGAGCAGTTCTTC. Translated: CASSIEPFALEQFF.

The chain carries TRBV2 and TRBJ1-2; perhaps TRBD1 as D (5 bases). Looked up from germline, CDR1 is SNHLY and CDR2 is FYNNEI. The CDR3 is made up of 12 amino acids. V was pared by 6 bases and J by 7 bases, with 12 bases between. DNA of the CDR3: TGTGCCAGCAGCCGACAGCAATCTGGCTACACCTTC. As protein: CASSRQQSGYTF. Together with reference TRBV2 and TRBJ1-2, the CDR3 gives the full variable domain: EPEVTQTPSHQVTQMGQEVILRCVPISNHLYFYWYRQILGQKVEFLVSFYNNEISEKSEIFDDQFSVERPDGSNFTLKIRSTKLEDSAMYFCASSRQQSGYTFGSGTRLTVV.

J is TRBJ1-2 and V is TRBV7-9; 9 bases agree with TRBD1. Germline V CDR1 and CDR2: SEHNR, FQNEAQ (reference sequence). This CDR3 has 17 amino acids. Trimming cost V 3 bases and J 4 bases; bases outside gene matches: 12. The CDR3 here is CASSFRTGEGLSYGYTF. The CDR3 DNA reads TGTGCCAGCAGCTTCAGGACAGGGGAGGGTTTGAGCTATGGCTACACCTTC.

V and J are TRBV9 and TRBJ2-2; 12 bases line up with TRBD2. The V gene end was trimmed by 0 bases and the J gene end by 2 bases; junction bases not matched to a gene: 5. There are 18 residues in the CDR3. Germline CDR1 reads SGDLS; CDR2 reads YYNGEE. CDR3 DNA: TGTGCCAGCAGCGTAGCCCCTAGCGGGAGGGCTAACACCGGGGAGCTGTTTTTT. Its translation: CASSVAPSGRANTGELFF.

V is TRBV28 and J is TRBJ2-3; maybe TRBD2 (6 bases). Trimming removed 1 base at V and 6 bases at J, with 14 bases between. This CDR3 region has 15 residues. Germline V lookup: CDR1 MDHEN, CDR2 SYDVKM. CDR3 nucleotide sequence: TGTGCCAGCAGTTTATACTCGATTAGCGGTGATACGCAGTATTTT. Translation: CASSLYSISGDTQYF.

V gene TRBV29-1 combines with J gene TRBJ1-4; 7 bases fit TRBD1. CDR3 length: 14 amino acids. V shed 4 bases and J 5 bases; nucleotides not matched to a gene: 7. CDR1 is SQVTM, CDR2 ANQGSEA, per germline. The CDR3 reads CSVALTGWNEKLFF. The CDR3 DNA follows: TGCAGCGTTGCCCTGACAGGGTGGAATGAAAAACTGTTTTTT.

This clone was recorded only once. The CDR3 loop reads CSVSSWQGTRYEQYF. Written as DNA, the CDR3 is TGCAGCGTGAGCTCGTGGCAGGGGACGCGCTACGAGCAGTACTTC. The chain links TRBV29-1 to TRBJ2-7, with D possibly being TRBD1 (6 bases). Germline CDR1 is SQVTM and CDR2 is ANQGSEA. The V and J ends lost 6 bases and 3 bases respectively, with 21 bases between them. The CDR3 runs to 15 residues.

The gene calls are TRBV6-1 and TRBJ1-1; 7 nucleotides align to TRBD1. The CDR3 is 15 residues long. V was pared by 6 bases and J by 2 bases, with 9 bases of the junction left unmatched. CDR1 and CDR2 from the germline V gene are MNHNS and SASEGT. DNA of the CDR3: TGTGCCAGCAGAGTCGGTGACAGGGTAAACACTGAAGCTTTCTTT. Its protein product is CASRVGDRVNTEAFF.

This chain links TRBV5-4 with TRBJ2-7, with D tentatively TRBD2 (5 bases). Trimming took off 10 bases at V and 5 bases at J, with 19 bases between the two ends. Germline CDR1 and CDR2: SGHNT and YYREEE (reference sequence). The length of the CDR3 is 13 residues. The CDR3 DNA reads TGTGCCGTTAGTGAAGGCCGGAGGAACGAGCAGTACTTC. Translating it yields CAVSEGRRNEQYF.

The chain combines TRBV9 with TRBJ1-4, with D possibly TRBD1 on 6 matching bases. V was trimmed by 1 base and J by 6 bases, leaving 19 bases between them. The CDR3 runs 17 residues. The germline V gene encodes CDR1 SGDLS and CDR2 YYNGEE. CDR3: CASSVSARGVADEKLFF. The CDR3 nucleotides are TGTGCCAGCAGCGTATCGGCCAGGGGCGTGGCGGATGAAAAACTGTTTTTT. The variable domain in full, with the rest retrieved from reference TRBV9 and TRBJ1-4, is DSGVTQTPKHLITATGQRVTLRCSPRSGDLSVYWYQQSLDQGLQFLIQYYNGEERAKGNILERFSAQQFPDLHSELNLSSLELGDSALYFCASSVSARGVADEKLFFGSGTQLSVL.